This paragraph covers one T cell receptor (beta chain) sequence. These data belong to a study of cytomegalovirus exposure and HLA in healthy donors. The CDR3 length is 13 residues. The V end lost 5 bases, the J end lost 1 base, and 8 bases lay between the germline ends. CDR1 is LNHDA, CDR2 SQIVND, per germline (reference sequence). Use of 60 Vbeta and 13 Jbeta primers characterized the PCR. Some clones are missing from TCRdb's copy, which holds only in-frame ones; the method was immunoSEQ multiplex PCR. The sample lists about 160,000 clones; around 83% were seen once. The V and J genes are TRBV19 and TRBJ1-1, with a possible D match to TRBD1 (6 bases). Material: PBMCs. The TCR comes from a man in his fifties or sixties in good health and CMV-seropositive. The chain's CDR3 is CASSLGQNTEAFF. CDR3 DNA: TGTGCCAGTAGTCTGGGACAGAACACTGAAGCTTTCTTT.